This record covers a single TCR beta chain. Its matching antigen is unknown. The data originate from a study of cytomegalovirus exposure and HLA in healthy donors. Study results and caveats: Previously analyzed data showed that most TCR beta V segments were productive at a frequency of about 90% or about 30%. In a later analysis, at a false discovery rate of 0.05, 15,000 to 20,000 TCR beta sequences were associated with HLA alleles.

Germline CDR1 reads SGDLS; CDR2 reads YYNGEE. The CDR3 is 14 amino acids. The J segment lost 4 bases and the V segment lost 4 bases, leaving 4 bases of the junction unmatched. Primers included in the PCR were 60 Vbeta and 13 Jbeta primers. Here immunoSEQ multiplex PCR was the method, and the copy in TCRdb shows in-frame clones only, minus some. The data show around 150,000 clones, about three quarters seen once. The sequenced sample was PBMCs. The clonotype originates from a young woman in good health and CMV-seronegative. The chain has TRBV9 and TRBJ1-3, with 8 bases fitting TRBD1. CDR3 nucleotide sequence: TGTGCCAGCAGCCCAGGGGGCGCCGGAAACACCATATATTTT. The encoded protein is CASSPGGAGNTIYF.